This passage covers 13 T cell receptor beta chains from one sample sequenced in a study of glioma-infiltrating T cells. Amplification of TCR alpha and beta CDR3 regions from RNA used iRepertoire nested multiplex PCR. TCRdb reanalysed the multiplex PCR reads using MiXCR and keeps one entry per CDR3 protein. In the table there are approximately 110,000 distinct CDR3 sequences, less than 30% of which are singletons. Sequenced: glioma tissue, nonneoplastic brain tissue, or PBMCs (not recorded which). The receptors here all came from a human donor with low-grade glioma or glioblastoma, undergoing nonglioma brain surgery, or in good health (not recorded which).

This clonotype was counted at least ten times. This rearrangement joins TRBV6-2 or TRBV6-3 to TRBJ2-5; D is uncertain. The V end lost 0 bases, the J end lost 1 base, and 6 bases lay between the germline ends. Germline CDR1 reads MNHEY; CDR2 reads SVGEGT. The CDR3 has 14 amino acids. The CDR3 sequence: CASSYSTRQETQYF. In DNA form, the CDR3 reads TGTGCCAGCAGTTACTCGACCCGCCAAGAGACCCAGTACTTC.

This clonotype occurred many times. The chain links TRBV7-9 to TRBJ1-1; 8 bases are shared with TRBD1. This CDR3 comprises 16 residues. V shed 4 bases, J shed 1 base, and the junction held 8 bases outside the gene matches. CDR1 and CDR2 from the germline V gene are SEHNR and FQNEAQ (reference sequence). CDR3 nucleotides: TGTGCCAGCAGCTACCTGGACAGGGCCAGGAACACTGAAGCTTTCTTT. Protein product: CASSYLDRARNTEAFF.

Many counts were recorded for this clonotype. Germline and junction disagree at one end, which may indicate a read error. This rearrangement joins TRBV3-1 to TRBJ1-5; D call uncertain. CDR1 is LGHDT, CDR2 YNNKEL, per germline (reference sequence). The CDR3 extends over 13 amino acids. The DNA for the CDR3 is TGTGCCAGCAGTCAAGAGAGGACTCAGCCCCAGCATTTT. This translates into CASSQERTQPQHF. The whole variable domain, remainder taken from reference TRBV3-1 and TRBJ1-5, is DTAVSQTPKYLVTQMGNDKSIKCEQNLGHDTMYWYKQDSKKFLKIMFSYNNKELIINETVPNRFSPKSPDKAHLNLHINSLELGDSAVYFCASSQERTQPQHFGDGTRLSIL.

Many counts were recorded for this clonotype. The chain employs TRBV6-1 and TRBJ2-3; D unresolved. Germline-derived CDR1 and CDR2 are MNHNS and SASEGT. This CDR3 spans 16 amino acids. Trimming took off 5 bases at V and 0 bases at J, with 15 bases between the two ends. Here the CDR3 DNA reads TGTGCCAGCAGTAATGGGGTGTACGCTAGCACAGATACGCAGTATTTT. It codes for CASSNGVYASTDTQYF.

This clonotype was observed many times. The chain couples TRBV9 to TRBJ1-2; D remains unclear. CDR3 length: 14 residues. Trimming cost V 2 bases and J 2 bases, with 10 bases left between them. The germline CDR1 and CDR2 sequences are SGDLS and YYNGEE. The DNA for the CDR3 is TGTGCCAGCAGCGTCTTTAGTGGGAACTATGGCTACACCTTC. This gives the protein CASSVFSGNYGYTF.

This chain links TRBV24-1 with TRBJ2-3; D gene ambiguous. Trimming shortened V by 5 bases and J by 7 bases, and 9 bases separated the two germline ends. The CDR3 sequence is 12 residues long. CDR1 and CDR2 from the germline V gene are KGHDR and SFDVKD. The CDR3 DNA reads TGTGCCACCAGTGGTATGGCAAATACGCAGTATTTT. It translates to CATSGMANTQYF.

This clonotype was seen ten or more times. The J gene is TRBJ1-5, the V gene TRBV7-2, with a weak D call TRBD1 (6 bases). Trimming took off 2 bases at V and 2 bases at J, with 10 bases between the two ends. The CDR3 is 15 amino acids. Germline V lookup: CDR1 SGHTA, CDR2 FQGNSA. CDR3 amino acids: CASSLSGGGNQPQHF. The CDR3 DNA follows: TGTGCCAGCAGCTTATCCGGGGGCGGCAATCAGCCCCAGCATTTT. Full variable domain (missing parts from reference TRBV7-2 and TRBJ1-5): GAGVSQSPSNKVTEKGKDVELRCDPISGHTALYWYRQSLGQGLEFLIYFQGNSAPDKSGLPSDRFSAERTGGSVSTLTIQRTQQEDSAVYLCASSLSGGGNQPQHFGDGTRLSIL.

This clonotype was counted ten times or more. The V gene is TRBV28, the J gene TRBJ2-1; 11 nucleotides agree with TRBD1. This CDR3 is 15 amino acids long. Germline lookup yields CDR1 MDHEN and CDR2 SYDVKM. V was clipped by 5 bases and J by 8 bases; unmatched bases: 8. The CDR3 reads CASSPGGTGGHEQFF. The CDR3 DNA follows: TGTGCCAGCAGTCCGGGGGGGACAGGGGGTCATGAGCAGTTCTTC.

This clonotype was detected many times. The chain recombines TRBV11-3 with TRBJ2-7; 8 bases align to TRBD1. Germline-derived CDR1 and CDR2 are SGHNT and YENEEA. Losses at the gene ends were 2 bases for V and 0 bases for J; bases not matched to a gene: 3. This CDR3 is built from 15 residues. CDR3 DNA sequence: TGTGCCAGCAGCTTAACAGGGACAGGCTCCTACGAGCAGTACTTC. Its translation: CASSLTGTGSYEQYF.

This clonotype was observed at least ten times. This sequence joins TRBV20-1 and TRBJ1-5; 7 bases are shared with TRBD1. The CDR3 covers 16 residues. The germline V gene has CDR1 DFQATT and CDR2 SNEGSKA (reference sequence). V was pared by 1 base and J by 5 bases, with 11 bases of the junction left unmatched. CDR3 amino acids: CSARAGSQGMDQPQHF. The CDR3 bases are TGCAGTGCTAGAGCCGGTTCACAGGGGATGGATCAGCCCCAGCATTTT.

The chain joins TRBV9 to TRBJ1-3; a weak D match, TRBD1 (6 bases). The CDR3 loop spans 14 amino acids. Germline CDR1 and CDR2: SGDLS and YYNGEE. V lost 2 bases to trimming and J lost 2 bases, with 8 bases between them. CDR3 nucleotide sequence: TGTGCCAGCAGCGTCAGGGGTGCTGGAAACACCATATATTTT. It specifies CASSVRGAGNTIYF.

This clonotype was counted at least ten times. The chain joins TRBV4-3 to TRBJ2-3, with a possible D match to TRBD2 (5 bases). CDR3 length equals 15 residues. Germline lookup yields CDR1 LGHNA and CDR2 YSLEER. V lost 5 bases, J lost 5 bases, and 17 bases lay in between. The CDR3 DNA is TGCGCCAGCAGCTCGGACCGGGGATGGGTAGATACGCAGTATTTT. Its protein product is CASSSDRGWVDTQYF.

This clonotype came up a few times. V and J are TRBV18 and TRBJ2-5; 7 bases agree with TRBD2. V gave up 4 bases and J gave up 0 bases; unmatched junction bases: 5. Germline CDR1 KGHSH, CDR2 LQKENI. This CDR3 is built from 15 residues. CDR3 DNA sequence: TGTGCCAGCTCACGGGACTACCTGTACCAAGAGACCCAGTACTTC. Protein: CASSRDYLYQETQYF. Together with reference TRBV18 and TRBJ2-5, the CDR3 gives the full variable domain: NAGVMQNPRHLVRRRGQEARLRCSPMKGHSHVYWYRQLPEEGLKFMVYLQKENIIDESGMPKERFSAEFPKEGPSILRIQQVVRGDSAAYFCASSRDYLYQETQYFGPGTRLLVL.